These 2 T cell receptor beta chains share one sample of origin, sequenced in a study of T cells in localized non-small cell lung cancer. TCRdb's table, derived via immunoSEQ multiplex PCR, lists solely in-frame clones and lacks some. The repertoire holds 21,000 or so clones, with over 75% as singletons. The source material was peripheral blood mononuclear cells, sampled before any cancer treatment. These receptor sequences come from a male donor older than 55 with stage II lung adenocarcinoma.

This chain connects TRBV19 to TRBJ1-5, with D unresolved. This CDR3 comprises 13 residues. The V gene's germline CDR1 is LNHDA and CDR2 SQIVND (reference sequence). The V end was cut by 5 bases, the J end by 5 bases, with 10 bases between. The chain's CDR3 is CASSSLNYQPQHF. The CDR3 bases are TGTGCCAGTAGTTCATTAAACTATCAGCCCCAGCATTTT.

V is TRBV5-1 and J is TRBJ2-5; D is perhaps TRBD1 or TRBD2 (5 bases each). This CDR3 region has 15 residues. The V gene's germline CDR1 is SGHRS and CDR2 YFSETQ. V dropped 0 bases and J dropped 3 bases, with 12 bases sitting between them. CDR3 protein: CASSLGGPAKETQYF. CDR3 nucleotides: TGCGCCAGCAGCTTGGGGGGACCGGCGAAAGAGACCCAGTACTTC.